The present TCR beta chain was sequenced within a study of identical twins. The V gene's germline CDR1 is MDHEN and CDR2 SYDVKM. Trimming cost V 3 bases and J 5 bases; bases outside gene matches: 16. The CDR3 loop spans 17 amino acids. Through template switching, a universal primer site was introduced, and the cDNA contained unique molecular identifiers. From the 5' RACE reads, TCRdb called clonotypes with MiXCR, one entry per CDR3 protein. The repertoire includes around 480,000 distinct CDR3 sequences, approximately 15% of them detected once, and roughly 0.56% sits in the top ten. In the case of this clonotype: Its antigen remains unknown.

Study observations and caveats: For zero-insertion analyses, partial confounding could come from invariant MAIT and iNKT cells. Fewer insertions were carried by abundant cord blood beta clonotypes, but none was seen in memory repertoires.

This sample also appeared in a second study, on yellow fever vaccine responses in identical twins.

This sequence joins TRBV28 and TRBJ2-7; 7 bases fit TRBD1. The TCR comes from a woman between 18 and 29 years old in good health. The sample taken for sequencing was CD4+ T cells sorted from blood. The CDR3 DNA follows: TGTGCCAGCAGTTTTCTACAGGCGGCCCAGGGGGTCCACGAGCAGTACTTC. Translating gives CASSFLQAAQGVHEQYF.